This T cell receptor (beta chain) was identified during a study of shared T cell receptors in the human thymus. Measured with immunoSEQ multiplex PCR; TCRdb has only the in-frame clones, and not every one. The data show some 640,000 clones, 80% to 90% seen once. CDR1 is SGHDN, CDR2 FVKESK, per germline. The CDR3 spans 11 residues. The sample was also linked to a second study, of human thymus T cells. That study adds: The people who donated were healthy Finnish babies having corrective surgery for congenital heart defects. Corrective heart surgery yielded the resections from which the thymus tissue came. Thymic as well as blood repertoires seemed to favor certain V and J genes unevenly. Related reports documented highly overlapping thymic repertoires among unrelated individuals.

The clonotype was recovered from a boy younger than two with a congenital heart defect. The sample consisted of thymocytes. V gene TRBV14 combines with J gene TRBJ1-2; D possibly corresponds to TRBD1 (5 bases). This chain's CDR3 is CAQAGHYGYTF. In DNA form, the CDR3 reads TGTGCTCAGGCAGGGCATTATGGCTACACCTTC.